Each of the 17 T cell receptor beta chains below was sequenced from the same sample in a study of identical twins. Each CDR3 protein is one row after TCRdb ran MiXCR on the 5' RACE reads. The sample lists 550,000 to 700,000 distinct CDR3 sequences, more than 9% occurring once. This sample also belongs to another study, concerning yellow fever vaccine responses in identical twins.

The specimen sequenced was PBMCs. All receptors derive from a woman aged 18-29 years in good health.

The genes are TRBV20-1 and TRBJ2-1; D uncertain. V shed 4 bases and J shed 5 bases, with 9 bases lying between them. This CDR3 contains 12 residues. Looked up from germline, CDR1 is DFQATT and CDR2 is SNEGSKA (reference sequence). CDR3 sequence: CSATDQDNEQFF. The CDR3 DNA reads as TGCAGTGCTACAGACCAAGACAATGAGCAGTTCTTC.

This rearrangement joins TRBV2 to TRBJ2-3; D perhaps matches TRBD1 (5 bases). This CDR3 is built from 14 residues. Trimming removed 2 bases from V and 4 bases from J, with 10 bases in between. The germline CDR1 and CDR2 sequences are SNHLY and FYNNEI. For the CDR3, the DNA is TGTGCCAGCAGTGAAAGGCAGGGCTCAGATACGCAGTATTTT. Amino acid sequence: CASSERQGSDTQYF. Drawing the rest from reference TRBV2 and TRBJ2-3, the complete variable domain is EPEVTQTPSHQVTQMGQEVILRCVPISNHLYFYWYRQILGQKVEFLVSFYNNEISEKSEIFDDQFSVERPDGSNFTLKIRSTKLEDSAMYFCASSERQGSDTQYFGPGTRLTVL.

This clonotype has a handful of counts. The chain couples TRBV6-2 or TRBV6-3 to TRBJ2-1; no firm D call. From germline, CDR1 is MNHEY and CDR2 SVGEGT. CDR3 length: 13 residues. The germline V and J ends were trimmed by 5 bases and 8 bases, with 13 bases remaining between them. CDR3: CASSPLPDDEQFF. The CDR3 DNA reads TGTGCCAGCAGTCCCCTACCGGACGATGAGCAGTTCTTC.

This clonotype was detected a few times. CDR3 region: CAIRGSSYEQYF. CDR3 nucleotide sequence: TGTGCCATCAGGGGGAGCTCCTACGAGCAGTACTTC. The chain combines TRBV10-3 with TRBJ2-7; D may be TRBD2 (5 bases). This CDR3 has 12 amino acids. V was clipped by 6 bases and J by 0 bases, with 6 bases between them. Germline CDR1 reads ENHRY; CDR2 reads SYGVKD.

The rearrangement links TRBV29-1 to TRBJ2-1; D is ambiguous. The germline V and J ends were trimmed by 2 bases and 7 bases, with 15 bases remaining between them. From germline, CDR1 is SQVTM and CDR2 ANQGSEA. This CDR3 comprises 14 residues. This CDR3 is CSVEPAGGGNEQFF. CDR3 bases: TGCAGCGTTGAACCCGCAGGTGGTGGGAATGAGCAGTTCTTC.

In this sample, this clonotype turned up many times. The chain couples TRBV11-2 to TRBJ2-3, with D perhaps TRBD1 (5 bases). The CDR3 consists of 13 residues. Trimming took 6 bases from V and 6 from J, leaving 13 bases between them. Looked up from germline, CDR1 is SGHAT and CDR2 is FQNNGV. DNA of the CDR3: TGTGCCAGCAGTTTTTCCCCAGGGGATACGCAGTATTTT. It is translated as CASSFSPGDTQYF.

This clonotype has ten or more counts. The chain links TRBV12-3 or TRBV12-4 to TRBJ1-5, with unresolved D. CDR3 size: 13 residues. Trimming shortened V by 5 bases and J by 5 bases, and 10 bases separated the two germline ends. The CDR3 loop is CASSIKWDQPQHF. DNA of the CDR3: TGTGCCAGCAGTATAAAATGGGATCAGCCCCAGCATTTT.

J is TRBJ2-2 and V is TRBV15; no clear D gene. The CDR3 is 15 residues long. Germline-derived CDR1 and CDR2 are LNHNV and YYDKDF (reference sequence). Trimming took off 0 bases at V and 5 bases at J, with 10 bases between the two ends. The CDR3 nucleotides are TGTGCCACCAGCAGAGATCGACTTGGGACCGGGGAGCTGTTTTTT. It yields the protein CATSRDRLGTGELFF.

This sequence joins TRBV5-1 and TRBJ2-3; D perhaps matches TRBD2 (6 bases). From germline, CDR1 is SGHRS and CDR2 YFSETQ. The CDR3 has 14 amino acids. The V end lost 6 bases, the J end lost 2 bases, and 13 bases lay between the germline ends. CDR3 protein: CASTWGDYTDTQYF. CDR3 bases: TGCGCCAGCACGTGGGGGGATTACACAGATACGCAGTATTTT.

To note about this clonotype: Compared with germline, one end of the junction differs, possibly owing to a read error. The chain is built from TRBV29-1 and TRBJ2-7; 9 bases fit TRBD1. CDR3 length: 12 amino acids. Per germline, CDR1 SQVTM and CDR2 ANQGSEA. CDR3 bases: TGCGGCGTTGAAGGACAGGGGATCGAGCAGTACTTC. Translation gives CGVEGQGIEQYF.

V and J are TRBV29-1 and TRBJ1-1; tentatively, D is TRBD1 (5 bases). The CDR3 consists of 13 residues. The germline gives CDR1 SQVTM, CDR2 ANQGSEA. The CDR3 loop is CFRPAGRITEAFF. The CDR3 DNA sequence: TGCTTCCGACCGGCGGGGCGTATCACTGAAGCTTTCTTT. The full variable domain, in which reference TRBV29-1 and TRBJ1-1 provide the parts outside the CDR3, is SAVISQKPSRDICQRGTSLTIQCQVDSQVTMMFWYRQQPGQSLTLIATANQGSEATYESGFVIDKFPISRPNLTFSTLTVSNMSPEDSSIYLCFRPAGRITEAFFGQGTRLTVV.

CDR3 residues: CASSLLEQSYEQYF. The CDR3 DNA follows: TGTGCCAGCAGCTTATTAGAACAGTCCTACGAGCAGTACTTC. This sequence joins TRBV11-2 and TRBJ2-7; no clear D. The V end was cut by 2 bases, the J end by 1 base, with 9 bases between. CDR3 length: 14 amino acids. Per germline, CDR1 SGHAT and CDR2 FQNNGV.

This clonotype was counted ten times or more. This chain uses TRBV20-1 with TRBJ2-7; maybe TRBD2 (5 bases). The CDR3 contains 11 residues. The V end was cut by 5 bases, the J end by 5 bases, with 10 bases between. Germline V lookup: CDR1 DFQATT, CDR2 SNEGSKA (reference sequence). DNA for the CDR3: TGCAGTGCTGTACTAGAGAACGAGCAGTACTTC. This gives the protein CSAVLENEQYF.

This clonotype was detected ten times or more. This chain links TRBV7-2 with TRBJ2-1; TRBD2 matches at 7 bases. CDR1 and CDR2 (germline): SGHTA, FQGNSA. The length of the CDR3 is 13 residues. V lost 6 bases and J lost 5; bases outside the gene matches: 4. The CDR3 DNA reads as TGTGCCAGCAGTCGGACTAGGGACAATGAGCAGTTCTTC. Translation: CASSRTRDNEQFF.

This clonotype was seen at least ten times. The chain recombines TRBV20-1 with TRBJ1-3, with 8 bases matching TRBD1. V shed 3 bases and J 2 bases; nucleotides not matched to a gene: 6. The CDR3 is 15 amino acids. Germline CDR1 DFQATT, CDR2 SNEGSKA (reference sequence). The CDR3 sequence is CSASVQGAPGNTIYF. CDR3 in DNA: TGCAGTGCTAGTGTTCAGGGGGCGCCTGGAAACACCATATATTTT.

This clonotype has ten or more counts. The V call is TRBV24-1, the J call TRBJ2-3; D may match TRBD1 or TRBD2 (6 bases each). This CDR3 region has 16 residues. V lost 4 bases to trimming and J lost 0 bases, with 13 bases between them. Germline loops: CDR1 KGHDR, CDR2 SFDVKD. The CDR3 is CATSEPIGGSTDTQYF. DNA for the CDR3: TGTGCCACCAGTGAGCCTATAGGGGGGAGCACAGATACGCAGTATTTT.

The chain uses TRBV5-1 and TRBJ2-2; D is perhaps TRBD1 (5 bases). The V end lost 5 bases, the J end lost 5 bases, and 19 bases lay between the germline ends. Germline loops: CDR1 SGHRS, CDR2 YFSETQ. The CDR3 length is 16 residues. CDR3 nucleotide sequence: TGCGCCAGCAGACGCGTCAGGACATTTGATACCGGGGAGCTGTTTTTT. It encodes CASRRVRTFDTGELFF.